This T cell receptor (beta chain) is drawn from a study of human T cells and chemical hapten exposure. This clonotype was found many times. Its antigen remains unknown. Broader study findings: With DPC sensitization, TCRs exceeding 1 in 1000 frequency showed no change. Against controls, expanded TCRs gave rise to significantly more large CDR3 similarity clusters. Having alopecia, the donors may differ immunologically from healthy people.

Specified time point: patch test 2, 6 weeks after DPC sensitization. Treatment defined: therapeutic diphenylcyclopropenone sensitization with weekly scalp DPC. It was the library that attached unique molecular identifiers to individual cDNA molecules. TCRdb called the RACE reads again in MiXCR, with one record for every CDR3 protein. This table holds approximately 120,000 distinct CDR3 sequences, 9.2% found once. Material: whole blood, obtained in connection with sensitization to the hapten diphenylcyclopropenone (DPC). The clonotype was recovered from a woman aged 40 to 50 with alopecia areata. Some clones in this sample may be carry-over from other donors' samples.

The CDR3 region has the DNA TGTGCCAGCAGTTTAGGGGAGGGCCTGGGCAATCAGCCCCAGCATTTT. Translation gives CASSLGEGLGNQPQHF. This chain connects TRBV12-3 or TRBV12-4 to TRBJ1-5; D gene ambiguous. This CDR3 spans 16 amino acids. Trimming pared 1 base from V and 2 bases from J, leaving 12 bases between.